The source of this T cell receptor (beta chain) is a study of CD8 T cells in ankylosing spondylitis (dated by TCRdb to the late 2010s). Background for the entire study: The study set out to find disease-linked TCR variants by profiling T cell receptor beta repertoires in ankylosing spondylitis patients and healthy donors. The whole study cohort included 85 to 120 healthy donors and 25 or so ankylosing spondylitis patients. Peripheral blood was sampled, and synovial fluid was also collected from ankylosing spondylitis patients.

Overall results and qualifications from the work: A CD8+ phenotype was shown by the disease-linked clones, which were found at relatively low frequencies in peripheral blood. Some TCR beta motif variants had previously been reported in synovial fluid and blood of reactive arthritis patients, which suggested common disease-initiation mechanisms. According to the report, matched synovial fluid samples from ankylosing spondylitis patients were significantly enriched for the disease-linked clones. Blood from ankylosing spondylitis patients appeared to be characterized by a TCR beta motif composed of under 10 highly homologous amino acid variants.

Comment on this clonotype: It lacks a known antigen. Base qualities are missing; no much larger clone stands one base away.

The sample was run on an Illumina HiSeq 2500. Quantitative 5'-RACE with molecular barcodes was the method used to prepare the TCR beta libraries. In the authors' own workflow: A new computational method based on a probabilistic model of VDJ rearrangement was used to identify disease-linked TCR variants. TCRdb redid the processing of the public reads, applying fastp at Q25 and MiXCR, and retained in-frame beta chains. Every distinct CDR3 protein forms one entry, paired with its most common genes and DNA. For this entry, the V and J calls and clone size follow TCRdb and not the study's own pipeline. The sample table records roughly 470,000 distinct CDR3 sequences; 25% to 30% of these occur just once. 0.75% to 0.9% of the sample rests with the top ten. Its CDR3 holds 15 amino acids, cysteine through phenylalanine. Only the CDR3 region is kept as DNA, spanning 45 bases read in frame from base 1. The trim is 1 base for V and 7 bases for J, with a gap of 11 bases between the germline ends. In the germline V gene (reference sequence), CDR1 corresponds to SEHNR and CDR2 to FQNEAQ.

The TCR sequence derives from a male donor with ankylosing spondylitis. Sequences were obtained from blood, either unsorted or a sorted T cell fraction (not recorded which). The sequence is built from TRBV7-9 and TRBJ1-6; a confident D gene designation cannot be given. The CDR3 reads CASSLGTRRNSPLHF. The DNA sequence follows: TGTGCCAGCAGCTTAGGGACGCGTCGGAATTCACCCCTCCACTTT. The full variable domain, completed from the reference TRBV7-9 and TRBJ1-6 proteins outside the CDR3, reads DTGVSQNPRHKITKRGQNVTFRCDPISEHNRLYWYRQTLGQGPEFLTYFQNEAQLEKSRLLSDRFSAERPKGSFSTLEIQRTEQGDSAMYLCASSLGTRRNSPLHFGNGTRLTVT.